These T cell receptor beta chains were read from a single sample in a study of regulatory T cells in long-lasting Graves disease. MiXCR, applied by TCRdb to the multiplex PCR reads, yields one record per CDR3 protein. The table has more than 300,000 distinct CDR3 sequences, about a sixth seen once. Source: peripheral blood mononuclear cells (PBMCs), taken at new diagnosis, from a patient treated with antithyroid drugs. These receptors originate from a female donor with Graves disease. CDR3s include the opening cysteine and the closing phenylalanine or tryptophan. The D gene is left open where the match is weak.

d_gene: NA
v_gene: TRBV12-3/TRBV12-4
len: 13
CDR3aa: CASSLAGTGEQYF

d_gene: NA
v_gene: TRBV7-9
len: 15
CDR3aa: CASSPQSYSGNTIYF

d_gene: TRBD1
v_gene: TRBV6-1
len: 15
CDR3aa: CASSSWTGSNQPQHF

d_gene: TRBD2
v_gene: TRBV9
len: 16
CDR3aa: CASSLGLAGGPGELFF

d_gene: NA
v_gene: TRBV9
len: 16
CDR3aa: CASSAGTASSYNEQFF

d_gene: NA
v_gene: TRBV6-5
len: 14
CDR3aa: CASSYRDTTYEQYF

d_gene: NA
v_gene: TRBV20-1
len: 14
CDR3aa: CSAREGLYTDTQYF

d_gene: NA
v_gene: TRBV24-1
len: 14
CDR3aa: CATSEGTPQDGYTF

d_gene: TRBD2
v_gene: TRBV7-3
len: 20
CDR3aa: CASSSPRGLAGGHPYNEQFF

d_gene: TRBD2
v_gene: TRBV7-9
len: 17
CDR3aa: CASTLRGLAGLTDMQYF

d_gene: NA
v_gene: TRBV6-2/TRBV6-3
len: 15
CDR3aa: CASSRGSYTHTEAFF

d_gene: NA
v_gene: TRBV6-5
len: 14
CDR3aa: CASSTRTVLETQYF

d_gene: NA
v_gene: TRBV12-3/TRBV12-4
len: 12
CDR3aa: CASSFLSRAQHF

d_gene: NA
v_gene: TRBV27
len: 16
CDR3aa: CASSSLIAESTDTQYF

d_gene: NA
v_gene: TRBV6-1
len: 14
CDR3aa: CASSPGSSRNTIYF

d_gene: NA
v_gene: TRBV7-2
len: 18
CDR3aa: CASSLAHMAVNNLDGYTF

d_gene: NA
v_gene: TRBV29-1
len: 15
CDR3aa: CSVTRQGLGQETQYF

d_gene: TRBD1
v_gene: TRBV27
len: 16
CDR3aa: CASSLSIETGVDEQYF

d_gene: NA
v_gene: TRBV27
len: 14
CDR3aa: CASSSDGRGYGYTF

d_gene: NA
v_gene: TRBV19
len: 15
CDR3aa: CASRELGLSSTEAFF

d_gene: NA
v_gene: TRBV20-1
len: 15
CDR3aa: CSASVRPLYQETQYF

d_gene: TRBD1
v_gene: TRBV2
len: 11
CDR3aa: CARGTVLEAFF

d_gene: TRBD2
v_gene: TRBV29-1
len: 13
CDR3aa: CSVTSGRFYEQYF

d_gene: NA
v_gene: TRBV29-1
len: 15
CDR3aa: CSVEGPGHYVFGYTF

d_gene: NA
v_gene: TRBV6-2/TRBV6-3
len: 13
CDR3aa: CASSEVGFRAQYF

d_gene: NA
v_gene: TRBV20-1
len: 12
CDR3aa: CSGPRGDNEQFF

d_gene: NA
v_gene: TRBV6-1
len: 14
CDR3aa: CASTEGSAQETQYF

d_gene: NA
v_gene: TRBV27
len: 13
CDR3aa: CASSTLLGETQYF

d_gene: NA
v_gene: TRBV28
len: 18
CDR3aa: CASSSSGDPRQWNQPQHF

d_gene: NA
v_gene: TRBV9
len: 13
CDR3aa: CASSVFGSRERSF

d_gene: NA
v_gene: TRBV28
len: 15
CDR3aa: CASSYWTVMNTEAFF

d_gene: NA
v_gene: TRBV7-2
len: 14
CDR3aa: CASSLGDRYNEQFF

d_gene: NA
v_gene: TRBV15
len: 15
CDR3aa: CATSRDQNSADTQYF

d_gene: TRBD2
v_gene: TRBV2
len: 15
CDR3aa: CAGGPWLAGRETQYF

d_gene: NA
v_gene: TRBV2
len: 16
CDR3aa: CASNRGRGAQDQPQHF

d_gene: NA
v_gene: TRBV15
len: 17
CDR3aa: CATSRVQIPATNEKLFF

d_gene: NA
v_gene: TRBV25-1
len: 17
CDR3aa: CASSGGWGREVGYGYTF

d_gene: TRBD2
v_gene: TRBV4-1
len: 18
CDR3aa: CASSLSTSGGQNSYEQYF

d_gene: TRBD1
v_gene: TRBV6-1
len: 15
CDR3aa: CASSAQGPRDTEAFF

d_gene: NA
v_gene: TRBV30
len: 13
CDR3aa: CAWSRGGVETQYF

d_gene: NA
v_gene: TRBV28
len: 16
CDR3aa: CASSLEGSSYNSPLHF

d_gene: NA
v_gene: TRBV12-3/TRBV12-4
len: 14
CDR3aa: CASSLRASNQPQHF

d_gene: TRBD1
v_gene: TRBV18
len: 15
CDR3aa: CASSPPGQGANEQYF

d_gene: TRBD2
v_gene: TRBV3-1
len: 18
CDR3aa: CASSPVWSGGALPIEQYF

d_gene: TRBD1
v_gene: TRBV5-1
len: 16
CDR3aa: CASSPRSQGTGDIAFF

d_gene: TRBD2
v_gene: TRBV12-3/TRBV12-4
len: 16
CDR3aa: CASSLRLAGGNNEQFF

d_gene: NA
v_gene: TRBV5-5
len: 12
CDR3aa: CASGESNQPQHF

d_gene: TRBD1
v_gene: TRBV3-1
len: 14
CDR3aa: CASSPRGIGNIIYF

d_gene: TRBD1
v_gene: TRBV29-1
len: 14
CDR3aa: CSVEAGTGLYEQYF

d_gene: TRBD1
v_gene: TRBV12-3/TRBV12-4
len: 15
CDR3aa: CASTPTGRGNSPLHF

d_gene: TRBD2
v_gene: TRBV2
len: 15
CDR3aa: CASRRGLASPDTQYF

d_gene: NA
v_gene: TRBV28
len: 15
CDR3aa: CASSTRGEGARGYTF

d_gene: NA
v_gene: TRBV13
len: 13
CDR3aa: CASSSYRNTEAFF